This entry describes one TCR beta chain. The target antigen is unknown. CDR3 length: 15 amino acids. V dropped 7 bases and J dropped 0; count of bases not matched to a gene: 5. CDR1 SNHLY and CDR2 FYNNEI come from the germline V gene. The data are from a study of breast tumors, draining lymph nodes, adjacent tissues. General observations from the study: Compared with lymph nodes, tumors were less diverse; compared with nontumor tissue, more. That most tumor T cells come from lymph nodes remained unproven.

One entry per CDR3 protein, called by TCRdb with MiXCR from the multiplex PCR reads. The sample includes about 15,000 distinct CDR3 sequences, around half of them seen just once. V usage is TRBV2 and J usage is TRBJ2-3, with TRBD2 matching over 9 bases. Material for sequencing was tumor-adjacent breast tissue. The receptor was derived from a female donor with breast cancer. Some clones in this sample may be carry-over from other donors' samples. This CDR3 reads CASKKTSGSTDTQYF. DNA of the CDR3: TGTGCCAGCAAAAAAACTAGCGGGAGCACAGATACGCAGTATTTT.